This section outlines one TCR beta chain sequence together with its context. Its specificity is not known. TCRdb's copy holds only in-frame clones and misses some; the assay was immunoSEQ multiplex PCR. The profile shows approximately 89,000 clones, 88% of them singletons. This entry is derived from a study of T cell responses to AZD1222 COVID-19 vaccine. Regarding the study as a whole: Vaccine-associated CD4 TCRs spanned spike, dominant at 160-218 and 743-854.

This CDR3 contains 13 residues. Trimming took off 6 bases at V and 3 bases at J, with 9 bases between the two ends. Germline CDR1 reads SGHRS; CDR2 reads YFSETQ. This TCR came from an adult in good health. The rearrangement links TRBV5-1 to TRBJ1-4; D is uncertain. The sample was peripheral blood, taken on day 0 of AZD1222 vaccination. CDR3 sequence reads: CASKTDANEKLFF. CDR3 sequence (DNA): TGCGCCAGCAAGACGGACGCTAATGAAAAACTGTTTTTT.